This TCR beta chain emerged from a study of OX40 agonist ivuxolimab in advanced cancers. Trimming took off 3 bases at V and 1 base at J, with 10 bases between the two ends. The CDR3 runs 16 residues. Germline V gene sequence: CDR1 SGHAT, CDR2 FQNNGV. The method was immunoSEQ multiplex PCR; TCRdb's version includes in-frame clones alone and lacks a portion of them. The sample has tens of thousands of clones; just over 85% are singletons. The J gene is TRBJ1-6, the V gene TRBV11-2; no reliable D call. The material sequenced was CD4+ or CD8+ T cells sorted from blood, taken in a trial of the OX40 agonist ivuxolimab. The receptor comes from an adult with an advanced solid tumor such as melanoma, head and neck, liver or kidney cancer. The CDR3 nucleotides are TGTGCCAGCAGCTTGAATGTGGGTTCCTATAATTCACCCCTCCACTTT. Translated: CASSLNVGSYNSPLHF.